Below are 20 T cell receptor beta chains sequenced from a single sample in a study of T cells in Graves' hyperthyroidism and ophthalmopathy. TCR beta CDR3 sequences were amplified from RNA transcripts. During a first-round RT-PCR of the TCR CDR3, the HTBI primer set was used. One entry per CDR3 protein, called by TCRdb with MiXCR from the multiplex PCR reads. The sample lists about 300,000 distinct CDR3 sequences; around 20% were seen once. The sequenced sample was blood. Receptors were obtained from a man aged 45-65 years with Graves' ophthalmopathy.

A word on this clonotype: A clone one base away is much larger, so this may be a read error. The rearrangement uses TRBV7-9 and TRBJ2-7, with D unresolved. Looked up from germline, CDR1 is SEHNR and CDR2 is FQNEAQ (reference sequence). The CDR3 is 14 amino acids. CDR3 bases: TGTACCAGCAGCTCCTCGCGACGGACGAACGAGCAGTACTTC. Translating it yields CTSSSSRRTNEQYF.

This clonotype occurred a few times. The chain carries TRBV9 and TRBJ1-1, with 9 bases matching TRBD1. Germline CDR1 is SGDLS and CDR2 is YYNGEE. The CDR3 sequence is 17 residues long. V dropped 0 bases and J dropped 0; count of bases not matched to a gene: 6. CDR3 coding DNA: TGTGCCAGCAGCGTAGGGACAGGGGACCTCATGAACACTGAAGCTTTCTTT. This encodes CASSVGTGDLMNTEAFF.

This clonotype was recorded at least ten times. This sequence joins TRBV2 and TRBJ1-2; D remains unclear. Trimming stripped 7 bases from V and 1 base from J, with 7 bases between. Germline CDR1 SNHLY, CDR2 FYNNEI. CDR3 size: 12 residues. CDR3 nucleotides: TGTGCCAGCATCGATGTTAACTATGGCTACACCTTC. This sequence encodes CASIDVNYGYTF.

This clonotype was seen a handful of times. The rearrangement uses TRBV20-1 and TRBJ2-2, with TRBD1 identical over 8 bases. The CDR3 has 14 amino acids. The germline CDR1 and CDR2 sequences are DFQATT and SNEGSKA (reference sequence). Unmatched junction bases numbered 8, after V lost 5 bases and J lost 6 bases. The CDR3 reads CSAGRTGRSGELFF. The CDR3 coding sequence is TGCAGTGCTGGAAGGACAGGGAGGTCCGGGGAGCTGTTTTTT.

In its sample, this clonotype was seen many times. The chain is built from TRBV28 and TRBJ1-5; a possible D gene is TRBD1 (5 bases). V lost 4 bases and J lost 2, with 9 bases in between. The CDR3 is 14 amino acids. Per germline, CDR1 MDHEN and CDR2 SYDVKM. DNA of the CDR3: TGTGCCAGCAGTTATGGGACCGGCAATCAGCCCCAGCATTTT. Protein: CASSYGTGNQPQHF.

This clonotype appeared a few times. The chain joins TRBV24-1 to TRBJ2-5; 7 positions match TRBD2. The CDR3 totals 14 residues. V gave up 7 bases and J gave up 2 bases; unmatched junction bases: 6. CDR1 and CDR2 (germline): KGHDR, SFDVKD. CDR3 nucleotide sequence: TGTGCCACCAGCCATGCGGGACTACAAGAGACCCAGTACTTC. This gives the protein CATSHAGLQETQYF.

A remark on this clonotype: A much more abundant neighbour one base away suggests this may be a read error. V usage is TRBV9 and J usage is TRBJ1-1, with TRBD1 as a possible D gene (5 bases). The CDR3 runs 14 residues. Germline-derived CDR1 and CDR2 are SGDLS and YYNGEE. CDR3 DNA sequence: TGTGCCACCGCACGTGGGGGTCTGAACACTGGAGCTTTCTTT. Protein: CATARGGLNTGAFF. The entire variable domain, with the rest obtained from reference TRBV9 and TRBJ1-1, is as follows: DSGVTQTPKHLITATGQRVTLRCSPRSGDLSVYWYQQSLDQGLQFLIQYYNGEERAKGNILERFSAQQFPDLHSELNLSSLELGDSALYFCATARGGLNTGAFFGQGTRLTVV.

The genes are TRBV29-1 and TRBJ1-4, with D unresolved. This CDR3 region has 13 residues. Germline lookup yields CDR1 SQVTM and CDR2 ANQGSEA. V was trimmed by 3 bases and J by 5 bases, leaving 10 bases between them. CDR3 nucleotide sequence: TGCAGCGTTGAGATGACCGAGAATGAAAAACTGTTTTTT. The encoded protein is CSVEMTENEKLFF.

This clonotype was counted only a few times. The chain joins TRBV20-1 to TRBJ2-7; the D is unclear. Per germline, CDR1 DFQATT and CDR2 SNEGSKA (reference sequence). The CDR3 has 12 residues. Trimming removed 3 bases at V and 4 bases at J, with 10 bases between. The CDR3, as DNA: TGCAGTGCTAGGGCAGTCGATTACGAGCAGTACTTC. It translates to CSARAVDYEQYF.

There are a few counts of this clonotype. V and J are TRBV13 and TRBJ1-2; no definite D call. This CDR3 is built from 16 residues. The V gene lost 3 bases and the J gene lost 0 bases, with 14 bases spanning the gap. Germline V gives CDR1 PRHDT, CDR2 FYEKMQ (reference sequence). This CDR3 reads CASSFGTRDSNYGYTF. Here the CDR3 DNA reads TGTGCCAGCAGCTTCGGAACTCGGGATTCTAACTATGGCTACACCTTC.

This clonotype showed up many times. The J gene is TRBJ2-7, the V gene TRBV28, with D hard to call. V shed 1 base and J shed 2 bases, with 9 bases lying between them. Per the germline V gene, CDR1 is MDHEN and CDR2 is SYDVKM. This CDR3 is 14 amino acids long. The CDR3 nucleotides are TGTGCCAGCAGTTTATCAGGTTCGACCTACGAGCAGTACTTC. This translates into CASSLSGSTYEQYF.

This clonotype was observed a handful of times. This sequence joins TRBV14 and TRBJ1-6; 11 nucleotides align to TRBD1. Unmatched junction bases numbered 2, after V lost 3 bases and J lost 7 bases. Germline V gene sequence: CDR1 SGHDN, CDR2 FVKESK. The CDR3 has 15 amino acids. The CDR3, as DNA: TGTGCCAGCAGCCACCGGACAGGGGGCAATTCACCCCTCCACTTT. As protein: CASSHRTGGNSPLHF.

In this sample, this clonotype turned up a few times. V usage is TRBV9 and J usage is TRBJ2-6; D gene uncertain. Trimming pared 3 bases from V and 0 bases from J, leaving 7 bases between. Germline-derived CDR1 and CDR2 are SGDLS and YYNGEE. The CDR3 has 15 amino acids. The CDR3 is CASSALNSGANVLTF. The DNA for the CDR3 is TGTGCCAGCAGCGCCCTTAACTCTGGGGCCAACGTCCTGACTTTC.

The chain employs TRBV5-1 and TRBJ2-7; the match to TRBD2 covers 7 bases. Trimming removed 5 bases from V and 2 bases from J; junction bases left unmatched: 10. CDR1 is SGHRS, CDR2 YFSETQ, per germline. This CDR3 is 15 amino acids long. The chain's CDR3 is CASRISGTLPYEQYF. CDR3 sequence (DNA): TGCGCCAGCAGGATAAGCGGGACCCTCCCCTACGAGCAGTACTTC.

This clonotype was seen at least ten times. J is TRBJ2-5 and V is TRBV30; D perhaps matches TRBD1 (5 bases). The CDR3 runs 14 residues. The germline V gene encodes CDR1 GTSNPN and CDR2 SVGIG (reference sequence). Trimming cost V 1 base and J 5 bases, with 14 bases left between them. CDR3 region: CAWSEDSLRETQYF. The CDR3 nucleotides are TGTGCCTGGAGTGAAGACAGTCTTAGGGAGACCCAGTACTTC.

This chain uses TRBV4-1 with TRBJ1-2; D gene ambiguous. The CDR3 runs 16 residues. CDR1 is MGHRA and CDR2 is YSYEKL in the germline V gene. Trimming pared 4 bases from V and 3 bases from J, leaving 18 bases between. DNA of the CDR3: TGCGCCAGCAGCCTGGAAAAAAGCCTCTTCGACTATGGCTACACCTTC. It yields the protein CASSLEKSLFDYGYTF.

A word on this clonotype: This may come from a read error, since a much larger clone is one base off. The chain has TRBV7-9 and TRBJ2-5, with 10 bases fitting TRBD1. Unmatched junction bases numbered 3, after V lost 5 bases and J lost 3 bases. This CDR3 contains 14 residues. The V gene's germline CDR1 is SEHNR and CDR2 FQNEAQ (reference sequence). CDR3 amino acids: CASSPGQGEETQYF. The CDR3 nucleotides are TGTGCCAGCAGCCCCGGACAGGGGGAAGAGACCCAGTACTTC.

This clonotype was counted a few times. The chain has TRBV29-1 and TRBJ2-3; TRBD2 is a possible D gene (5 bases). This CDR3 region has 15 residues. Germline loops: CDR1 SQVTM, CDR2 ANQGSEA. The germline V and J ends were trimmed by 4 bases and 2 bases, with 16 bases remaining between them. The CDR3 bases are TGCAGCGTTGCGGGTTCGGAGCGGTTCACAGATACGCAGTATTTT. Translated, it gives CSVAGSERFTDTQYF.

The genes are TRBV6-1 and TRBJ1-2, with TRBD1 as a possible D gene (5 bases). This CDR3 contains 12 residues. V was clipped by 5 bases and J by 8 bases, with 12 bases between them. Per germline, CDR1 MNHNS and CDR2 SASEGT. The DNA for the CDR3 is TGTGCCAGCAGTCCGGGACCAGGGGGCTACACCTTC. Protein sequence: CASSPGPGGYTF.

Worth noting for this clonotype: A much larger clone is a single base away; this may be a read error. V is TRBV28 and J is TRBJ2-7, with 8 bases lining up with TRBD1. The CDR3 length is 19 residues. V shed 6 bases and J 5 bases; nucleotides not matched to a gene: 24. Germline lookup yields CDR1 MDHEN and CDR2 SYDVKM. CDR3 loop: CASSDTTGTPETGAHEQYF. The CDR3 region has the DNA TGTGCCAGCAGCGACACCACTGGTACACCCGAGACAGGGGCCCACGAGCAGTACTTC.